The present T cell receptor (beta chain) was sequenced within a study of shared clonotypes between healthy human individuals. Study as a whole: Per donor, three plates held CD4 naive cells, three held CD4 memory, two held CD8 naive and one held CD8 memory. Study findings and constraints: A handful of donors showed sharing of roughly 5% of naive CD4 clonotypes.

The CDR3 has 13 residues. Per germline, CDR1 GTSNPN and CDR2 SVGIG (reference sequence). The V and J ends lost 5 bases and 6 bases respectively, with 11 bases between them. Both subsets, CD45RA+ naive and CD45RA-negative memory, were split from the CD4+ cells. Samples underwent the assay at deep level. Clones were sequenced by immunoSEQ multiplex PCR, and TCRdb holds only the in-frame ones, with some missing. Among over a million clones listed, around 76% were seen once. In this sample, this clone turned up a few times. Its antigen is unidentified. The sample was memory CD4+ T cells sorted from blood. Indicated subset: CD45RA-negative fraction. The J gene is TRBJ1-6, the V gene TRBV30; no definite D call. The clonotype originates from a man aged 18 to 30 in good health. The DNA for the CDR3 is TGTGCCTGGCTTCGGGGTGTTAATTCACCCCTCCACTTT. It translates to CAWLRGVNSPLHF.